The 29 T cell receptor beta chains below were found in one sample sequenced in a study of T-cell reconstitution after alpha-beta-depleted transplantation in children. Unique molecular identifiers were incorporated when the TCRbeta library was constructed. TCRdb reprocessed the PCR reads via MiXCR and lists one record per CDR3 protein. The data show approximately 250,000 distinct CDR3 sequences, more than 7.5% seen once. Sequences were derived from PBMCs from the stem cell graft donor, sampled from the stem cell graft. The receptors derive from a human donor who donated a stem cell graft to a child with SCID.

The CDR3 reads CASSDSAGGYTF. CDR3 DNA sequence: TGTGCCAGCAGTGACTCCGCGGGTGGCTACACCTTC. The chain combines TRBV6-4 with TRBJ1-2; D is unresolved. This CDR3 is built from 12 residues. Trimming removed 0 bases at V and 7 bases at J, with 6 bases between. Germline V gene data show CDR1 as MRHNA and CDR2 as SNTAGT.

V usage is TRBV4-3 and J usage is TRBJ2-1; TRBD2 might be the D (7 bases). The V gene's germline CDR1 is LGHNA and CDR2 YSLEER. V gave up 0 bases and J gave up 0 bases, with 18 bases separating them. The length of the CDR3 is 19 residues. The CDR3 nucleotides read TGCGCCAGCAGCCAAGATCGGCTGGAGGGGGGGAGCTCCTACAATGAGCAGTTCTTC. Its protein is CASSQDRLEGGSSYNEQFF.

The V gene is TRBV7-2, the J gene TRBJ1-3; no firm D call. The germline V and J ends were trimmed by 5 bases and 1 base, with 9 bases remaining between them. The CDR3 sequence is 14 residues long. The germline gives CDR1 SGHTA, CDR2 FQGNSA. Here the CDR3 DNA reads TGTGCCAGCAGCCAACCAGGTTCTGGAAACACCATATATTTT. Translated, it gives CASSQPGSGNTIYF.

This clonotype was seen many times. The rearrangement joins TRBV5-1 to TRBJ1-2, with D possibly TRBD1 on 5 matching bases. Germline V gene lookup returns CDR1 SGHRS and CDR2 YFSETQ. V gave up 2 bases and J gave up 2 bases, with 22 bases separating them. The length of the CDR3 is 18 residues. DNA of the CDR3: TGCGCCAGCAGCTTCGGGGGACGATTCCAGAGGGGCAACTATGGCTACACCTTC. It translates to CASSFGGRFQRGNYGYTF.

Ten or more counts support this clonotype. The rearrangement uses TRBV20-1 and TRBJ2-7; 7 nucleotides agree with TRBD1. V shed 1 base and J 4 bases; nucleotides not matched to a gene: 4. CDR3 length equals 13 residues. Per the germline V gene, CDR1 is DFQATT and CDR2 is SNEGSKA (reference sequence). CDR3 amino acids: CSARVTGTYEQYF. The DNA for the CDR3 is TGCAGTGCTAGAGTGACAGGGACGTACGAGCAGTACTTC.

This clonotype was counted many times. This chain links TRBV5-1 with TRBJ2-2, with D perhaps matching TRBD2 (6 bases). Trimming cost V 3 bases and J 0 bases, with 6 bases left between them. Per the germline V gene, CDR1 is SGHRS and CDR2 is YFSETQ. The CDR3 consists of 14 residues. The CDR3 spells CASSWGANTGELFF. CDR3 DNA sequence: TGCGCCAGCAGCTGGGGGGCGAACACCGGGGAGCTGTTTTTT.

This clonotype occurred many times. In DNA form, the CDR3 reads TGTGCCAGCACGTCTCGTTCGACATCCCACGAGCAGTACTTC. Translation gives CASTSRSTSHEQYF. The V call is TRBV6-1, the J call TRBJ2-7, with D unresolved. V was trimmed by 7 bases and J by 5 bases, leaving 18 bases between them. Germline CDR1 is MNHNS and CDR2 is SASEGT. The CDR3 has 14 residues.

This clonotype was recorded many times. The chain carries TRBV28 and TRBJ2-5, with D uncertain. Per germline, CDR1 MDHEN and CDR2 SYDVKM. V lost 10 bases and J lost 4, with 10 bases in between. This CDR3 comprises 11 residues. The CDR3 protein is CATRFRETQYF. The CDR3 DNA reads TGTGCCACCAGGTTTAGAGAGACCCAGTACTTC.

This clonotype was detected many times. The V and J genes are TRBV7-7 and TRBJ1-5; 8 nucleotides match TRBD1. V trimming: 1 base; J trimming: 4 bases; junction bases outside the gene matches: 6. The CDR3 sequence is 16 residues long. Germline lookup yields CDR1 SSHAT and CDR2 FNYEAQ (reference sequence). CDR3 nucleotide sequence: TGTGCCAGCAGCTTAGTATCCGGACAGGGTAATCAGCCCCAGCATTTT. Translated: CASSLVSGQGNQPQHF.

In its sample, this clonotype was seen many times. This chain connects TRBV27 to TRBJ2-1; no clear D. V was clipped by 6 bases and J by 5 bases, with 20 bases between them. Germline lookup yields CDR1 MNHEY and CDR2 SMNVEV (reference sequence). This CDR3 spans 16 amino acids. CDR3 loop: CASSPGSWVGDNEQFF. The CDR3 DNA follows: TGTGCCAGCAGCCCGGGCTCTTGGGTCGGTGACAATGAGCAGTTCTTC.

This clonotype was recorded many times. This chain uses TRBV5-6 with TRBJ1-2, with D tentatively TRBD1 (6 bases). The V gene lost 1 base and the J gene lost 6 bases, with 10 bases spanning the gap. The CDR3 is made up of 13 amino acids. Germline-derived CDR1 and CDR2 are SGHDT and YYEEEE. The CDR3 protein is CASSLQGQDGYTF. The CDR3 nucleotides read TGTGCCAGCAGCTTGCAGGGGCAGGATGGCTACACCTTC. The complete variable domain, with remaining parts taken from reference TRBV5-6 and TRBJ1-2, reads DAGVTQSPTHLIKTRGQQVTLRCSPKSGHDTVSWYQQALGQGPQFIFQYYEEEERQRGNFPDRFSGHQFPNYSSELNVNALLLGDSALYLCASSLQGQDGYTFGSGTRLTVV.

This clonotype rates as medium-sized. CDR3 protein: CASSFGQGVEAFF. CDR3 DNA: TGCGCCAGCAGCTTCGGACAGGGGGTGGAAGCTTTCTTT. The rearrangement uses TRBV5-1 and TRBJ1-1, with 10 bases lining up with TRBD1. This CDR3 region has 13 residues. Germline V gene lookup returns CDR1 SGHRS and CDR2 YFSETQ. Germline trimming cut 2 bases from V and 8 bases from J; bases unmatched to any gene: 3.

This rearrangement joins TRBV5-1 to TRBJ1-1, with D possibly being TRBD1 (6 bases). The CDR3 extends over 13 amino acids. CDR1 SGHRS and CDR2 YFSETQ come from the germline V gene. Trimming shortened V by 2 bases and J by 7 bases, and 12 bases separated the two germline ends. CDR3 sequence (DNA): TGCGCCAGCAGCTTACAGGGAGGAGATGAAGCTTTCTTT. Its translation: CASSLQGGDEAFF.

This clonotype was recorded at least ten times. The gene calls are TRBV18 and TRBJ2-1; no firm D call. CDR1 and CDR2 from the germline V gene are KGHSH and LQKENI. V dropped 3 bases and J dropped 0 bases, with 12 bases sitting between them. The CDR3 consists of 16 residues. The CDR3 nucleotides read TGTGCCAGCTCACCGCGACACCTGAGCTCCTACAATGAGCAGTTCTTC. The encoded protein is CASSPRHLSSYNEQFF.

This clonotype was seen at least ten times. V gene TRBV7-2 combines with J gene TRBJ1-2; 9 positions agree with TRBD1. The germline gives CDR1 SGHTA, CDR2 FQGNSA. V lost 4 bases to trimming and J lost 4 bases; unmatched junction nucleotides: 7. The CDR3 extends over 15 amino acids. CDR3 sequence: CASSSGGQGGYGYTF. CDR3 nucleotide sequence: TGTGCCAGCAGCTCAGGGGGACAGGGAGGCTATGGCTACACCTTC. Full variable domain (outside the CDR3, taken from reference TRBV7-2 and TRBJ1-2): GAGVSQSPSNKVTEKGKDVELRCDPISGHTALYWYRQSLGQGLEFLIYFQGNSAPDKSGLPSDRFSAERTGGSVSTLTIQRTQQEDSAVYLCASSSGGQGGYGYTFGSGTRLTVV.

V usage is TRBV5-1 and J usage is TRBJ1-1; D is uncertain. Germline V CDR1 and CDR2: SGHRS, YFSETQ. The CDR3 is 16 amino acids. The ends were cut back, 2 bases at V and 0 bases at J, with 14 bases in the middle. CDR3 sequence reads: CASSFRGSSMNTEAFF. The CDR3 bases are TGCGCCAGCAGCTTCCGTGGGAGTAGCATGAACACTGAAGCTTTCTTT.

This clonotype was seen repeatedly, ten times or more. The chain is built from TRBV5-1 and TRBJ2-3, with 8 bases that match TRBD1. This CDR3 contains 15 residues. V lost 1 base and J lost 6; bases outside the gene matches: 7. Germline V gene lookup returns CDR1 SGHRS and CDR2 YFSETQ. DNA for the CDR3: TGCGCCAGCAGCTTGCTAGGGCAGGGGGCTGATACGCAGTATTTT. Translation: CASSLLGQGADTQYF.

Ten or more counts support this clonotype. This chain connects TRBV3-1 to TRBJ2-1, with 8 bases lining up with TRBD1. CDR1 and CDR2 (germline): LGHDT, YNNKEL (reference sequence). The CDR3 extends over 16 amino acids. J gave up 8 bases and V 0 bases, and 9 bases lay outside the gene matches. CDR3 region: CASSQERARGQDEQFF. The CDR3 DNA is TGTGCCAGCAGCCAAGAAAGGGCCAGGGGGCAGGATGAGCAGTTCTTC.

The chain recombines TRBV3-1 with TRBJ2-7, with D possibly matching TRBD2 (6 bases). V lost 7 bases and J 0 bases, leaving 13 bases between the germline ends. CDR3 length equals 14 residues. CDR1 is LGHDT, CDR2 YNNKEL, per germline (reference sequence). CDR3 protein: CASTPGGASYEQYF. CDR3 sequence (DNA): TGTGCCAGCACCCCAGGCGGGGCCTCCTACGAGCAGTACTTC.

The chain couples TRBV20-1 to TRBJ2-5, with 14 positions matching TRBD2. The CDR3 sequence is 19 residues long. Germline assignment: CDR1 DFQATT and CDR2 SNEGSKA (reference sequence). J gave up 1 base and V 4 bases, and 14 bases lay outside the gene matches. In nucleotides, the CDR3 is TGCAGTGCTATGCGACTAGCGGGGGGGCCGGAGTGGGTCCAAGAGACCCAGTACTTC. Its translation: CSAMRLAGGPEWVQETQYF.

This chain connects TRBV7-6 to TRBJ2-1; D may be TRBD1 or TRBD2 (5 bases each). The germline V gene encodes CDR1 SGHVS and CDR2 FNYEAQ. The length of the CDR3 is 15 residues. Trimming removed 8 bases at V and 2 bases at J, with 16 bases between. The CDR3 loop is CASSFGGITYNEQFF. CDR3 nucleotides: TGTGCCAGCTCCTTTGGGGGTATTACCTACAATGAGCAGTTCTTC. The full variable domain, rest sourced from reference TRBV7-6 and TRBJ2-1, is GAGVSQSPRYKVTKRGQDVALRCDPISGHVSLYWYRQALGQGPEFLTYFNYEAQQDKSGLPNDRFSAERPEGSISTLTIQRTEQRDSAMYRCASSFGGITYNEQFFGPGTRLTVL.

This clonotype showed up many times. The chain joins TRBV24-1 to TRBJ1-1; TRBD1 matches 11 bases. Germline CDR1 KGHDR, CDR2 SFDVKD. The junction had 8 bases not matched to a gene; V was cut back by 5 bases and J by 7 bases. This CDR3 is 15 amino acids long. The CDR3 nucleotides are TGTGCCACCAGTGGGGCGGGACAGGGGGAAGGTGAAGCTTTCTTT. Its protein is CATSGAGQGEGEAFF.

In its sample, this clonotype was seen many times. The J gene is TRBJ1-1, the V gene TRBV10-3, with D perhaps matching TRBD1 (5 bases). This CDR3 is 16 amino acids long. The germline V gene has CDR1 ENHRY and CDR2 SYGVKD. V lost 3 bases, J lost 5 bases, and 19 bases lay in between. The CDR3 sequence is CAISDPEGGVGTEAFF. The CDR3 region has the DNA TGTGCCATCAGTGACCCCGAGGGAGGGGTCGGAACTGAAGCTTTCTTT.

At least ten counts were recorded for this clonotype. The rearrangement links TRBV7-9 to TRBJ2-3; D perhaps matches TRBD2 (5 bases). Germline loops: CDR1 SEHNR, CDR2 FQNEAQ (reference sequence). The V end lost 5 bases, the J end lost 0 bases, and 9 bases lay between the germline ends. The CDR3 length is 14 residues. In DNA form, the CDR3 reads TGTGCCAGCAGCACCGGAGGAAGCACAGATACGCAGTATTTT. It is translated as CASSTGGSTDTQYF.

This clonotype was found many times. The J gene is TRBJ2-7, the V gene TRBV5-1; 10 bases are a match to TRBD1. Losses at the gene ends were 4 bases for V and 2 bases for J; bases not matched to a gene: 6. CDR3 length: 15 amino acids. Germline V lookup: CDR1 SGHRS, CDR2 YFSETQ. CDR3 nucleotides: TGCGCCAGCAGCCCAGGGACAGGGGTTGCCTACGAGCAGTACTTC. Amino acids: CASSPGTGVAYEQYF. Using reference TRBV5-1 and TRBJ2-7 for the parts outside the CDR3, the full variable domain is KAGVTQTPRYLIKTRGQQVTLSCSPISGHRSVSWYQQTPGQGLQFLFEYFSETQRNKGNFPGRFSGRQFSNSRSEMNVSTLELGDSALYLCASSPGTGVAYEQYFGPGTRLTVT.

Many counts were recorded for this clonotype. V gene TRBV5-1 combines with J gene TRBJ2-7; possible D gene TRBD2, 5 bases. Germline lookup yields CDR1 SGHRS and CDR2 YFSETQ. This CDR3 is 14 amino acids long. Between the trimmed V and J ends, which lost 4 bases and 4 bases, there was a span of 15 bases. CDR3: CASSITARDYEQYF. DNA for the CDR3: TGCGCCAGCAGCATTACGGCCCGGGATTACGAGCAGTACTTC. The complete variable domain, with remaining parts taken from reference TRBV5-1 and TRBJ2-7, reads KAGVTQTPRYLIKTRGQQVTLSCSPISGHRSVSWYQQTPGQGLQFLFEYFSETQRNKGNFPGRFSGRQFSNSRSEMNVSTLELGDSALYLCASSITARDYEQYFGPGTRLTVT.

This clonotype was found many times. V is TRBV10-3 and J is TRBJ2-1; a weak D match, TRBD2 (5 bases). Germline V CDR1 and CDR2: ENHRY, SYGVKD. This CDR3 is built from 12 residues. V lost 11 bases, J lost 7 bases, and 15 bases lay in between. The CDR3 sequence is CAPQSPGNEQFF. Here the CDR3 DNA reads TGTGCCCCACAAAGCCCGGGGAATGAGCAGTTCTTC.

At least ten counts were recorded for this clonotype. This sequence joins TRBV5-1 and TRBJ1-1; D unclear. This CDR3 is 15 amino acids long. Per the germline V gene, CDR1 is SGHRS and CDR2 is YFSETQ. V lost 4 bases to trimming and J lost 1 base, with 14 bases between them. CDR3 in amino acids: CASSAFGFGNTEAFF. CDR3 DNA sequence: TGCGCCAGCAGCGCATTTGGGTTTGGGAACACTGAAGCTTTCTTT.

This clonotype was counted at least ten times. The chain is built from TRBV5-5 and TRBJ2-1; 11 positions agree with TRBD2. With 0 bases clipped from V and 2 bases from J, the junction kept 4 bases outside the gene matches. Germline CDR1 SGHKS, CDR2 YYEKEE (reference sequence). The CDR3 loop spans 17 amino acids. The CDR3 DNA reads TGTGCCAGCAGCTTGGTACTAGCGGGGGCGGCCTACAATGAGCAGTTCTTC. It is translated as CASSLVLAGAAYNEQFF.